This note documents a single TCR beta chain sequence. This specimen belongs to a study of cytomegalovirus exposure and HLA in healthy donors. The PCR contained 60 Vbeta and 13 Jbeta primers. Generated by immunoSEQ multiplex PCR, the TCRdb table keeps only in-frame clones and is missing some. Of about 89,000 clones in the sample, 75% to 90% were seen once. CDR1 SGHRS and CDR2 YFSETQ come from the germline V gene. The CDR3 is 15 residues long. V shed 2 bases and J 4 bases; nucleotides not matched to a gene: 6. This TCR was sampled from a man in his forties in good health and CMV-seropositive. The chain links TRBV5-1 to TRBJ2-1, with 7 bases fitting TRBD2. What was sequenced was PBMCs. For the CDR3, the DNA is TGCGCCAGCAGCTTTACTAGCGCTGCGTACAATGAGCAGTTCTTC. Its translation: CASSFTSAAYNEQFF.